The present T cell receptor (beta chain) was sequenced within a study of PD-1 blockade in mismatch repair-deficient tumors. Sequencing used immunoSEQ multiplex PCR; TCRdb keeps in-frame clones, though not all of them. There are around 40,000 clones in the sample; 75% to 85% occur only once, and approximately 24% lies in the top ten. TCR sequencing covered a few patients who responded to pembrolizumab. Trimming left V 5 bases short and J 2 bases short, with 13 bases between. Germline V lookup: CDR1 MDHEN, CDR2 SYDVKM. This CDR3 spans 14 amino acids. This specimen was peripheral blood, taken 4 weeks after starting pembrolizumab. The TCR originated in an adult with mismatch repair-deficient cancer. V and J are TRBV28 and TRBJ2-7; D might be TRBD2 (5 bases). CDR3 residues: CASSPAGSAYEQYF. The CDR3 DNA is TGTGCCAGCAGTCCGGCGGGTAGCGCCTACGAGCAGTACTTC.